A selection of T cell receptor beta chains follows, all from one sample in a study of blood T cell repertoires in COVID-19. Only in-frame clones appear in the TCRdb table, and some are missing; sequencing was by immunoSEQ multiplex PCR. The sample lists 300,000 to 350,000 clones; over 70% were seen once. The sample was PBMCs or T cells enriched from blood (not recorded which). The receptor set was obtained from a man aged 25-45 years who had recovered from COVID-19. The CDR3 runs from the conserved cysteine through the conserved F or W. Each record gives: V gene, D gene, J gene, clone size, CDR3 protein, CDR3 DNA. The D gene is left open where the match is weak. Clone size is stated in some rows and not others, as once, few, many or a class when expanded.

>TRBV4-2|TRBD2|TRBJ2-1|NA
CASSQELAGASVNEQFF
TGTGCCAGCAGCCAAGAACTAGCGGGGGCCTCTGTAAATGAGCAGTTCTTC
>TRBV5-1|TRBD1|TRBJ2-2|few
CASSFQGGGGELFF
TGCGCCAGCAGTTTCCAAGGGGGCGGCGGGGAGCTGTTTTTT
>TRBV27|TRBD1|TRBJ1-2|NA
CASSPRTGSVDGYTF
TGTGCCAGCAGTCCCCGGACAGGGAGTGTAGATGGCTACACCTTC
>TRBV7-9|TRBD1|TRBJ1-3|NA
CASSLRDRGNTIYF
TGTGCCAGCAGCTTGAGGGACAGGGGAAACACCATATATTTT
>TRBV7-9|NA|TRBJ1-1|NA
CASSSSWEAEAFF
TGTGCCAGCAGCTCGAGCTGGGAGGCTGAAGCTTTCTTT
>TRBV7-9|NA|TRBJ1-2|NA
CASSPQTLQDYGYTF
TGTGCCAGCAGCCCCCAAACTCTTCAGGACTATGGCTACACCTTC
>TRBV2|TRBD1|TRBJ1-2|NA
CASSDWAGGSYGYTF
TGTGCCAGCAGTGATTGGGCAGGGGGCTCCTATGGCTACACCTTC
>TRBV7-9|NA|TRBJ1-2|NA
CASSRGQQAYGYTF
TGTGCCAGCAGCCGCGGACAGCAAGCCTATGGCTACACCTTC
>TRBV2|NA|TRBJ1-2|NA
CASSEGGPYGYTF
TGTGCCAGCAGTGAAGGGGGCCCGTATGGCTACACCTTC
>TRBV30|NA|TRBJ2-5|NA
CAWTGADQETQYF
TGTGCCTGGACAGGCGCCGACCAAGAGACCCAGTACTTC
>TRBV19|TRBD1|TRBJ2-3|NA
CASRPRTGRSDTQYF
TGTGCCAGTAGACCTAGGACAGGGAGGTCAGATACGCAGTATTTT
>TRBV18|TRBD1|TRBJ1-2|NA
CASSPSSGGRGDYGYTF
TGTGCCAGCTCACCAAGTTCAGGGGGCCGGGGGGACTATGGCTACACCTTC
>TRBV27|TRBD1|TRBJ1-2|NA
CASSASGTGYGYTF
TGTGCCAGCAGTGCGTCCGGGACAGGGTACGGCTACACCTTC
>TRBV18|TRBD1|TRBJ2-7|NA
CASSPLGTGGQEQYF
TGTGCCAGCTCACCGCTCGGGACAGGGGGGCAAGAGCAGTACTTC
>TRBV28|NA|TRBJ1-1|NA
CASSFSDRRAFF
TGTGCCAGCAGTTTTTCAGACAGGAGGGCTTTCTTT
>TRBV30|NA|TRBJ1-6|NA
CGRRRDYNSPLHF
TGTGGGAGGAGAAGGGACTATAATTCACCCCTCCACTTT